This T cell receptor beta chain was identified during a study of T cells in Graves' hyperthyroidism and ophthalmopathy. Study-wide context: Pretreatment peripheral blood was obtained at initial diagnosis. Study-wide points: Blood samples included most of the expanded thyroid clonotypes exceeding 0.001.

Ten or more counts support this clonotype. The antigen remains undetermined. Germline assignment: CDR1 MNHNS and CDR2 SASEGT. CDR3 length equals 13 residues. Trimming took off 5 bases at V and 7 bases at J, with 12 bases between the two ends. RNA transcripts provided the source from which TCR beta CDR3 regions were amplified. TCR CDR3 regions were first amplified by RT-PCR with HTBI primers. TCRdb recomputed calls from the multiplex PCR reads with MiXCR, one row per CDR3 protein. The sample lists 350,000 to 400,000 distinct CDR3 sequences; about 14% were seen once. Material for sequencing was blood. J is TRBJ1-5 and V is TRBV6-1; no reliable D call. This clonotype originated in an older woman with Graves' hyperthyroidism. The CDR3, as DNA: TGTGCCAGCAGTCCCCGTTCTTACCAGCCCCAGCATTTT. This codes for CASSPRSYQPQHF.